Here is one TCR beta chain with its context. Clones were sequenced by immunoSEQ multiplex PCR, and TCRdb holds only the in-frame ones, with some missing. Of approximately 170,000 clones in the sample, 74% were seen once. This entry is derived from a study of blood T cell repertoires in COVID-19. Study-level background: The United States, Italy and Spain supplied acute and convalescent COVID-19 samples.

This CDR3 is 13 amino acids long. V shed 4 bases, J shed 5 bases, and the junction held 6 bases outside the gene matches. CDR1 is GTSNPN and CDR2 is SVGIG in the germline V gene (reference sequence). The source of this sequence is a woman of 80 years or more with acute or convalescent COVID-19. Sample: peripheral blood. V is TRBV30 and J is TRBJ1-2; 8 bases agree with TRBD1. The DNA of the CDR3 is TGTGCCTGGAATACCCAGGGGGCTTATGGCTACACCTTC. It is translated as CAWNTQGAYGYTF.